The 29 T cell receptor beta chains presented below share a single source sample, sequenced in a study of T cells in localized non-small cell lung cancer. Data came from immunoSEQ multiplex PCR; TCRdb stores just in-frame clones and leaves some out. The data show some 15,000 clones, 75% to 90% seen once. The sequences come from peripheral blood, collected before any cancer treatment. The receptors stem from a woman aged 35 to 75 with stage I lung adenocarcinoma.

This sequence joins TRBV4-2 and TRBJ2-1, with D possibly TRBD1 on 5 matching bases. The CDR3 covers 17 residues. Germline V CDR1 and CDR2: LGHNA, YNFKEQ. The V gene lost 3 bases and the J gene lost 0 bases, with 15 bases spanning the gap. Here the CDR3 reads CASSQVQAVDSYNEQFF. The CDR3 DNA reads TGTGCCAGCAGCCAGGTACAGGCTGTGGACTCCTACAATGAGCAGTTCTTC.

Remarks on this clone: Other DNA sequences in the same sample also yield this CDR3. The chain uses TRBV5-1 and TRBJ2-2; no firm D call. The V gene's germline CDR1 is SGHRS and CDR2 YFSETQ. V lost 4 bases, J lost 3 bases, and 4 bases lay in between. The CDR3 runs 12 residues. CDR3 bases: TGCGCCAGCAGCCCCTACACCGGGGAGCTGTTTTTT. Encoded protein: CASSPYTGELFF.

The chain is built from TRBV30 and TRBJ1-1, with 8 bases matching TRBD1. V lost 6 bases to trimming and J lost 7 bases; unmatched junction nucleotides: 4. CDR3 length: 11 residues. Germline V CDR1 and CDR2: GTSNPN, SVGIG (reference sequence). CDR3 sequence reads: CACRGQGEAFF. The CDR3 coding sequence is TGTGCCTGCAGGGGGCAGGGTGAAGCTTTCTTT.

The rearrangement uses TRBV7-8 and TRBJ1-4, with 9 bases that match TRBD1. The CDR3 is 14 amino acids. Germline V gene sequence: CDR1 SGHVS, CDR2 FQNEAQ. The V gene end was trimmed by 5 bases and the J gene end by 7 bases; junction bases not matched to a gene: 5. CDR3 in DNA: TGTGCCAGCAGCATTACAGGGGGCACTGAAAAACTGTTTTTT. This sequence encodes CASSITGGTEKLFF.

The genes are TRBV5-4 and TRBJ2-5; a weak D match, TRBD2 (5 bases). Germline loops: CDR1 SGHNT, CDR2 YYREEE (reference sequence). Trimming shortened V by 0 bases and J by 4 bases, and 16 bases separated the two germline ends. CDR3 length: 16 amino acids. The CDR3 DNA follows: TGTGCCAGCAGCTTGGGGATGGGGAGCGACACAGAGACCCAGTACTTC. Translated: CASSLGMGSDTETQYF.

The J gene is TRBJ1-1, the V gene TRBV19; D unresolved. This CDR3 has 14 residues. Germline-derived CDR1 and CDR2 are LNHDA and SQIVND (reference sequence). V was clipped by 5 bases and J by 0 bases, with 10 bases between them. CDR3 loop: CASSATYLNTEAFF. The CDR3 DNA follows: TGTGCCAGTAGTGCTACATACCTGAACACTGAAGCTTTCTTT.

This chain uses TRBV6-6 with TRBJ1-6; possible D gene TRBD1, 5 bases. CDR1 MNHNY and CDR2 SVGAGI come from the germline V gene (reference sequence). Trimming left V 8 bases short and J 6 bases short, with 14 bases between. The CDR3 sequence is 14 residues long. CDR3 coding DNA: TGTGCCAGCTCTATCAGGGTGGGTAATTCACCCCTCCACTTT. This codes for CASSIRVGNSPLHF.

Notes on this clone: At one end, the junction sequence differs from germline, possibly due to a read error. V and J are TRBV7-7 and TRBJ2-7; TRBD2 might be the D (5 bases). The CDR3 spans 13 residues. In germline, CDR1 is SSHAT, CDR2 FNYEAQ (reference sequence). The chain's CDR3 is CASSLEDSYEQYF. In DNA form, the CDR3 reads TGTGCTAGCAGCTTAGAGGACTCGTACGAGCAGTACTTC. Together with reference TRBV7-7 and TRBJ2-7, the CDR3 gives the full variable domain: GAGVSQSPRYKVTKRGQDVTLRCDPISSHATLYWYQQALGQGPEFLTYFNYEAQPDKSGLPSDRFSAERPEGSISTLTIQRTEQRDSAMYRCASSLEDSYEQYFGPGTRLTVT.

V is TRBV15 and J is TRBJ2-5; TRBD2 might be the D (6 bases). From germline, CDR1 is LNHNV and CDR2 YYDKDF (reference sequence). V lost 8 bases and J lost 1, with 11 bases in between. The CDR3 is 13 residues long. The CDR3 sequence: CATAGGLQETQYF. DNA for the CDR3: TGTGCCACCGCCGGGGGACTCCAAGAGACCCAGTACTTC.

The V and J genes are TRBV4-1 and TRBJ1-2; D not resolved. This CDR3 spans 16 amino acids. Trimming removed 3 bases at V and 7 bases at J, with 21 bases between. Germline V gives CDR1 MGHRA, CDR2 YSYEKL. The CDR3 spells CASSHPTPAQSSGYTF. As DNA, the CDR3 is TGCGCCAGCAGCCACCCGACTCCCGCCCAATCAAGTGGCTACACCTTC.

The CDR3 nucleotides are TGTGCCAGCAGTTTCGAAAACTTACTACCCCTTTTCGCGAACACCGGGGAGCTGTTTTTT. Amino acids: CASSFENLLPLFANTGELFF. The genes are TRBV28 and TRBJ2-2; D remains unclear. The CDR3 contains 20 residues. Trimming removed 3 bases from V and 0 bases from J, with 23 bases in between. Germline loops: CDR1 MDHEN, CDR2 SYDVKM.

The rearrangement joins TRBV6-5 to TRBJ1-1, with TRBD1 as a possible D gene (6 bases). The CDR3 runs 15 residues. The ends were cut back, 0 bases at V and 6 bases at J, with 14 bases in the middle. Germline V gives CDR1 MNHEY, CDR2 SVGAGI. CDR3 sequence reads: CASSYSRGEGPEAFF. CDR3 bases: TGTGCCAGCAGTTACTCAAGGGGGGAGGGCCCTGAAGCTTTCTTT.

V and J are TRBV2 and TRBJ2-7, with 10 bases that match TRBD2. CDR1 SNHLY and CDR2 FYNNEI come from the germline V gene. Unmatched junction bases numbered 5, after V lost 6 bases and J lost 3 bases. The CDR3 loop spans 14 amino acids. The DNA of the CDR3 is TGTGCCAGCAGGGAGCGGGGGGGCATCTACGAGCAGTACTTC. Translation: CASRERGGIYEQYF.

This chain links TRBV7-2 with TRBJ1-6; no firm D call. Trimming shortened V by 0 bases and J by 0 bases, and 12 bases separated the two germline ends. The CDR3 runs to 18 residues. The germline V gene encodes CDR1 SGHTA and CDR2 FQGNSA. The CDR3 region is CASSLAPPGSSYNSPLHF. In nucleotides, the CDR3 is TGTGCCAGCAGCTTAGCGCCCCCAGGCAGCTCCTATAATTCACCCCTCCACTTT.

V usage is TRBV1 and J usage is TRBJ2-5; the table's D call, TRBD2, was not checked against the DNA. TRBV1 is tagged as a pseudogene. CDR3 length: 17 amino acids. CDR3 coding DNA: TGCACCAGCAGCCAAGAGCCTTGTAGCGGGGGACAAGAGACCCAGTACTTC. Translating gives CTSSQEPCSGGQETQYF.

The V and J genes are TRBV27 and TRBJ2-7; TRBD1 might be the D (6 bases). CDR1 is MNHEY, CDR2 SMNVEV, per germline (reference sequence). CDR3 length: 13 residues. The V gene lost 5 bases and the J gene lost 3 bases, with 11 bases spanning the gap. CDR3: CASSRTESYEQYF. The CDR3 region has the DNA TGTGCCAGCAGTCGGACAGAGAGCTACGAGCAGTACTTC.

The chain employs TRBV9 and TRBJ2-1; the D gene is possibly TRBD1 (5 bases). This CDR3 contains 13 residues. The ends were cut back, 0 bases at V and 7 bases at J, with 8 bases in the middle. CDR1 SGDLS and CDR2 YYNGEE come from the germline V gene. This chain's CDR3 is CASSVARVNEQFF. The CDR3 nucleotides are TGTGCCAGCAGCGTAGCCAGGGTAAATGAGCAGTTCTTC.

The chain combines TRBV7-9 with TRBJ2-5; D remains unclear. CDR1 and CDR2 (germline): SEHNR, FQNEAQ (reference sequence). CDR3 length: 12 amino acids. V was clipped by 5 bases and J by 5 bases, with 9 bases between them. The DNA for the CDR3 is TGTGCCAGCAGCCCCCTAGGCGAGACCCAGTACTTC. Translating gives CASSPLGETQYF.

The chain has TRBV7-2 and TRBJ1-2; TRBD1 matches 8 bases. The length of the CDR3 is 14 residues. The germline V gene has CDR1 SGHTA and CDR2 FQGNSA. Trimming at V came to 5 bases and at J to 2 bases, leaving 4 bases not matched to a gene. CDR3 in DNA: TGTGCCAGCAGCCCGGGACAGGCCAACTATGGCTACACCTTC. This gives the protein CASSPGQANYGYTF.

J is TRBJ1-1 and V is TRBV5-1; 7 bases map to TRBD1. The CDR3 is 16 amino acids. Germline V lookup: CDR1 SGHRS, CDR2 YFSETQ. The V and J ends lost 4 bases and 0 bases, in that order; junction bases with no gene match: 9. CDR3 in DNA: TGCGCCAGCAGCCGGATTTCGACAGGGTTGAACACTGAAGCTTTCTTT. It is translated as CASSRISTGLNTEAFF. Based on the CDR3 plus reference TRBV5-1 and TRBJ1-1, the full variable domain is KAGVTQTPRYLIKTRGQQVTLSCSPISGHRSVSWYQQTPGQGLQFLFEYFSETQRNKGNFPGRFSGRQFSNSRSEMNVSTLELGDSALYLCASSRISTGLNTEAFFGQGTRLTVV.

The chain recombines TRBV4-1 with TRBJ2-2; TRBD2 agrees at 10 bases. The germline V gene has CDR1 MGHRA and CDR2 YSYEKL. V dropped 4 bases and J dropped 6; count of bases not matched to a gene: 11. The length of the CDR3 is 17 residues. CDR3 DNA sequence: TGCGCCAGCAGCCCATCCGGGGAGCGGGGGGGAGCCGGGGAGCTGTTTTTT. The encoded protein is CASSPSGERGGAGELFF.

The rearrangement uses TRBV27 and TRBJ1-1; D gene uncertain. The ends were cut back, 6 bases at V and 1 base at J, with 18 bases in the middle. Germline V gene data show CDR1 as MNHEY and CDR2 as SMNVEV (reference sequence). There are 16 residues in the CDR3. The CDR3 protein is CASSRGITGGNTEAFF. CDR3 sequence (DNA): TGTGCCAGCAGCCGAGGCATCACGGGAGGGAACACTGAAGCTTTCTTT.

This clone was counted a single time. This chain uses TRBV18 with TRBJ1-4; no reliable D call. This CDR3 region has 11 residues. CDR1 KGHSH and CDR2 LQKENI come from the germline V gene. V gave up 3 bases and J gave up 12 bases, with 8 bases separating them. The CDR3 loop is CASSPDEELFF. CDR3 bases: TGTGCCAGCTCACCGGACGAGGAACTGTTTTTT.

The chain carries TRBV6-6 and TRBJ1-1, with 8 bases matching TRBD1. The CDR3 extends over 14 amino acids. From germline, CDR1 is MNHNY and CDR2 SVGAGI (reference sequence). V lost 6 bases and J lost 1; bases outside the gene matches: 4. CDR3 sequence (DNA): TGTGCCAGCAGGGACGGGACAGGGAACACTGAAGCTTTCTTT. It translates to CASRDGTGNTEAFF.

The rearrangement links TRBV30 to TRBJ2-1; 8 bases match TRBD1. The length of the CDR3 is 14 residues. V dropped 0 bases and J dropped 8; count of bases not matched to a gene: 6. Germline V gene lookup returns CDR1 GTSNPN and CDR2 SVGIG (reference sequence). Written as DNA, the CDR3 is TGTGCCTGGAGTGTTGGGCAGGGGGCCGATGAGCAGTTCTTC. Residues: CAWSVGQGADEQFF.

J is TRBJ1-1 and V is TRBV5-1; D remains unclear. Trimming took 1 base from V and 1 from J, leaving 14 bases between them. CDR3 size: 16 residues. Germline CDR1 and CDR2: SGHRS and YFSETQ. The CDR3 reads CASSLRGGTGNTEAFF. DNA for the CDR3: TGCGCCAGCAGCTTGAGAGGAGGAACGGGGAACACTGAAGCTTTCTTT.

V gene TRBV28 combines with J gene TRBJ2-3; 9 nucleotides match TRBD1. Germline values: CDR1 MDHEN, CDR2 SYDVKM. Losses at the gene ends were 6 bases for V and 1 base for J; bases not matched to a gene: 11. This CDR3 is 17 amino acids long. CDR3 DNA sequence: TGTGCCAGCAGCCCTATGACGGGACAGGGACGCACAGATACGCAGTATTTT. Translating gives CASSPMTGQGRTDTQYF.

This chain connects TRBV28 to TRBJ1-2; D possibly corresponds to TRBD1 (6 bases). Trimming cost V 6 bases and J 14 bases, with 19 bases left between them. Per germline, CDR1 MDHEN and CDR2 SYDVKM. The CDR3 extends over 12 amino acids. The CDR3 coding sequence is TGTGCCAGCAGGTCCGGGACACTCGAAGGGACCTTC. As protein: CASRSGTLEGTF.

The V call is TRBV5-4, the J call TRBJ2-5, with 7 bases fitting TRBD1. This CDR3 has 13 residues. Per the germline V gene, CDR1 is SGHNT and CDR2 is YYREEE (reference sequence). Trimming removed 0 bases from V and 12 bases from J; junction bases left unmatched: 8. The CDR3 nucleotides are TGTGCCAGCAGCTTGGACAGGGGCCGGGTTGAGTACTTC. Translating it yields CASSLDRGRVEYF.